Below, 5 T cell receptor beta chains from the same sample are listed, as sequenced in a study of blood T cell repertoires in COVID-19. Sequencing used immunoSEQ multiplex PCR; TCRdb keeps in-frame clones, though not all of them. This table holds under 200,000 clones, roughly 84% found once. The material sequenced was peripheral blood. All receptors derive from a woman in her seventies with COVID-19, enrolled during active disease.

The V call is TRBV19, the J call TRBJ1-6; TRBD1 aligns across 7 bases. The V gene's germline CDR1 is LNHDA and CDR2 SQIVND (reference sequence). This CDR3 is built from 15 residues. Unmatched junction bases numbered 11, after V lost 5 bases and J lost 10 bases. In nucleotides, the CDR3 is TGTGCCAGTAGTTCAGAAGACAGGGTAGAATCACCCCTCCACTTT. Translating gives CASSSEDRVESPLHF.

This chain links TRBV19 with TRBJ1-2, with 9 bases aligning to TRBD1. The CDR3 totals 14 residues. Germline V gene lookup returns CDR1 LNHDA and CDR2 SQIVND (reference sequence). After removal of 4 bases from V and 12 bases from J, the junction contained 12 bases not matched to a gene. The chain's CDR3 is CASSTGAGQGPDTF. In nucleotides, the CDR3 is TGTGCCAGTAGTACCGGGGCGGGACAGGGACCGGACACCTTC.

The J gene is TRBJ1-3, the V gene TRBV19; 8 bases match TRBD1. The CDR3 runs to 14 residues. Per the germline V gene, CDR1 is LNHDA and CDR2 is SQIVND (reference sequence). V was pared by 10 bases and J by 10 bases, with 15 bases of the junction left unmatched. The CDR3 DNA is TGTGCCACCGCCACTCAGACAGGGGCCCGGACCATATATTTT. It encodes CATATQTGARTIYF.

Remarks on this clone: This specimen includes other DNA sequences encoding the same CDR3. This sequence joins TRBV5-1 and TRBJ1-1; possible D gene TRBD1, 5 bases. CDR1 and CDR2 from the germline V gene are SGHRS and YFSETQ. Trimming stripped 3 bases from V and 5 bases from J, with 14 bases between. The CDR3 is 14 residues long. CDR3 protein: CASSSIGGGTEAFF. In DNA, the CDR3 is TGCGCCAGCAGCTCGATCGGGGGTGGGACTGAAGCTTTCTTT.

This rearrangement joins TRBV6-5 to TRBJ2-7, with a weak D call TRBD1 (6 bases). The CDR3 covers 14 residues. V dropped 5 bases and J dropped 2 bases, with 13 bases sitting between them. From germline, CDR1 is MNHEY and CDR2 SVGAGI. The DNA of the CDR3 is TGTGCCAGCAGTCCCCGACAGGCAGCCTACGAGCAGTACTTC. Its protein is CASSPRQAAYEQYF.